This TCR beta chain was captured by sequencing in a study of cytomegalovirus exposure and HLA in healthy donors. The PCR had 60 Vbeta and 13 Jbeta primers. Using immunoSEQ multiplex PCR, the repertoire was profiled, and TCRdb retains in-frame clones only, with some absent. This sample has 150,000 to 200,000 clones; about 80% occur once, and the top ten carry roughly 10%. This clone was seen a few times. Germline assignment: CDR1 SGDLS and CDR2 YYNGEE. The CDR3 has 15 amino acids. The V and J ends lost 3 bases and 5 bases, in that order; junction bases with no gene match: 10. This sequence originates from a man younger than 35 in good health and CMV-seropositive. Sequencing was carried out using PBMCs. The V gene is TRBV9, the J gene TRBJ2-5; 7 bases map to TRBD2. The CDR3 sequence is CASSGTSGGVETQYF. CDR3 DNA sequence: TGTGCCAGCAGCGGGACTAGTGGGGGGGTGGAGACCCAGTACTTC.